This is a list of T cell receptor beta chains from one sample in a study of CD8 T cells in ankylosing spondylitis. MiXCR was run by TCRdb on the 5' RACE reads, yielding one entry per CDR3 protein. The table has about 400,000 distinct CDR3 sequences, around 22% seen once. Sequencing used blood, either unsorted or a sorted T cell fraction (not recorded which). These TCRs come from a male donor with ankylosing spondylitis. Both conserved end residues are part of each CDR3. A D gene is named only where the DNA matches it firmly. Size is stated for part of the rows, as once, few or many counts, or as a class when the clone is expanded.

CDR3nt	CDR3aa	v_gene	d_gene	j_gene	abundance
TGTGCCAGCAGCTTAGATAGGGTCTACACCGGGGAGCTGTTTTTT	CASSLDRVYTGELFF	TRBV11-3	-	TRBJ2-2	-
TGTGCCAGCTCGAAAGCGGGAGGGCCCTACGAGCAGTACTTC	CASSKAGGPYEQYF	TRBV18	TRBD2	TRBJ2-7	-
TGTGCCAGCGGTCAGGGGGGATATAATGAAAAACTGTTTTTT	CASGQGGYNEKLFF	TRBV28	TRBD1	TRBJ1-4	few
TGTGCCAGCAGCTCACCAGCGGGAGTATACGAGCAGTACTTC	CASSSPAGVYEQYF	TRBV7-2	TRBD2	TRBJ2-7	once
TGTGCCAGTAGGACGGGAGGGAACACCGGGGAGCTGTTTTTT	CASRTGGNTGELFF	TRBV6-1	TRBD2	TRBJ2-2	few
TGTGCCAGCATACGGCAGGGCCGAGTCAACGAGCAGTACTTC	CASIRQGRVNEQYF	TRBV2	-	TRBJ2-7	few
TGTGCCACCAGTGATTACGGGCCTGGCGGCACAGATACGCAGTATTTT	CATSDYGPGGTDTQYF	TRBV24-1	-	TRBJ2-3	few
TGCAGCGTTGACCCGGGAGGGGGCAATGAGCAGTTCTTC	CSVDPGGGNEQFF	TRBV29-1	TRBD2	TRBJ2-1	few
TGTGCCAGTAGTATCAACAGGGACTATGGCTACACCTTC	CASSINRDYGYTF	TRBV19	-	TRBJ1-2	-
TGTGCCAGCAGCTTAGCCGTAAGGGCTGGGCAGTTCTTC	CASSLAVRAGQFF	TRBV7-2	-	TRBJ2-1	few
TGTGCCAGCAGCCCGGGACAGGGGGCCTCCGGGGAGCTGTTTTTT	CASSPGQGASGELFF	TRBV12-3/TRBV12-4	TRBD1	TRBJ2-2	few